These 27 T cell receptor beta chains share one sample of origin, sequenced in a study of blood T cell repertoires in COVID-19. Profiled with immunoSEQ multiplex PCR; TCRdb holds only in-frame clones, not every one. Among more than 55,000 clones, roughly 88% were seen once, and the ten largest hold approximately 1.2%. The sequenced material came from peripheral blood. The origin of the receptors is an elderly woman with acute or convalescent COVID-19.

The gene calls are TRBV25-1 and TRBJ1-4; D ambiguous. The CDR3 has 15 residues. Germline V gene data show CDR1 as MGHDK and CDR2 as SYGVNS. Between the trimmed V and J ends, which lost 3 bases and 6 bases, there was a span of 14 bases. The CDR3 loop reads CASSESVSVDEKLFF. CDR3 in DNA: TGTGCCAGCAGTGAGAGTGTGTCGGTGGATGAAAAACTGTTTTTT.

CDR3 nucleotides: TGTGCCAGCAGCTTGGGGGGATTTGGGGCGAGTGAAAAACTGTTTTTT. Its translation is CASSLGGFGASEKLFF. The V and J genes are TRBV5-8 and TRBJ1-4, with D tentatively TRBD1 (5 bases). The ends were cut back, 0 bases at V and 7 bases at J, with 16 bases in the middle. The CDR3 runs 16 residues. CDR1 and CDR2 from the germline V gene are SGHTS and YDEGEE. Combining the CDR3 with reference TRBV5-8 and TRBJ1-4 gives the whole variable domain EAGVTQSPTHLIKTRGQQATLRCSPISGHTSVYWYQQALGLGLQFLLWYDEGEERNRGNFPPRFSGRQFPNYSSELNVNALELEDSALYLCASSLGGFGASEKLFFGSGTQLSVL.

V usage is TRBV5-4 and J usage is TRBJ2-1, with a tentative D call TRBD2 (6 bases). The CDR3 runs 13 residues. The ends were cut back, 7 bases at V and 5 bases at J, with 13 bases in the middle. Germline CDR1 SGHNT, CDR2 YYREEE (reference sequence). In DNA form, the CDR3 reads TGTGCCAGCCGACTAGTGGGGAACAATGAGCAGTTCTTC. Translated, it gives CASRLVGNNEQFF. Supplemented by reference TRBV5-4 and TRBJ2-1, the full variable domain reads ETGVTQSPTHLIKTRGQQVTLRCSSQSGHNTVSWYQQALGQGPQFIFQYYREEENGRGNFPPRFSGLQFPNYSSELNVNALELDDSALYLCASRLVGNNEQFFGPGTRLTVL.

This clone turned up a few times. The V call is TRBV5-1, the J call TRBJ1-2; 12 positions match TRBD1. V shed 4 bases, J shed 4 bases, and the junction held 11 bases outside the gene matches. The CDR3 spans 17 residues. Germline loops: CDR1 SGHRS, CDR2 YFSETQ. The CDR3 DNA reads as TGCGCCAGCAGCCCGTCCCGGGACAGGGGGCGAAGCTATGGCTACACCTTC. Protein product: CASSPSRDRGRSYGYTF.

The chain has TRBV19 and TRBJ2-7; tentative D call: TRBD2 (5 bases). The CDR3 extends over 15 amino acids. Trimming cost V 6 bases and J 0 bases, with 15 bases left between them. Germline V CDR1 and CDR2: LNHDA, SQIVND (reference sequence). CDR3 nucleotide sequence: TGTGCCAGTAGAGAGGCGGGTCCTAGCTCCTACGAGCAGTACTTC. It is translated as CASREAGPSSYEQYF. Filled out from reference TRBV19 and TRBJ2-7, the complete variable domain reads DGGITQSPKYLFRKEGQNVTLSCEQNLNHDAMYWYRQDPGQGLRLIYYSQIVNDFQKGDIAEGYSVSREKKESFPLTVTSAQKNPTAFYLCASREAGPSSYEQYFGPGTRLTVT.

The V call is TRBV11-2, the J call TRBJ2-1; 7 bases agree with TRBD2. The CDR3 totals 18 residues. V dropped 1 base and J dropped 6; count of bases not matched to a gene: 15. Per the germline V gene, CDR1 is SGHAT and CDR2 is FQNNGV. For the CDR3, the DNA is TGTGCCAGCAGCTTAGTGTTTCGGCGGCTAGCGGTGCGCAATGAGCAGTTCTTC. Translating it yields CASSLVFRRLAVRNEQFF.

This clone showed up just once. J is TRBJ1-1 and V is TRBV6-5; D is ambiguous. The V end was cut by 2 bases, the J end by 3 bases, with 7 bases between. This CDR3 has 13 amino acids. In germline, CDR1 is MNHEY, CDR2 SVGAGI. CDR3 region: CASSYDRDTEAFF. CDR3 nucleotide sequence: TGTGCCAGCAGTTACGACCGGGACACTGAAGCTTTCTTT.

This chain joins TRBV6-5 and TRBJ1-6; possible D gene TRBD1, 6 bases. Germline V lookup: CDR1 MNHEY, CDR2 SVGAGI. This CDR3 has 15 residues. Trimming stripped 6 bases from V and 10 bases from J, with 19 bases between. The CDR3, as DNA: TGTGCCAGCAGCCCAAGGGGGGGGGTAGGGTCACCCCTCCACTTT. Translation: CASSPRGGVGSPLHF.

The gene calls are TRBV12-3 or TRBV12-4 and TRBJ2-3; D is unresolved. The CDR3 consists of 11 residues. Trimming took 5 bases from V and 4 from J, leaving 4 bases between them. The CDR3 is CASSQSDTQYF. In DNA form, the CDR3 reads TGTGCCAGCAGTCAATCAGATACGCAGTATTTT.

The CDR3 DNA follows: TGTGCCAGCAGGACAGCGGGGCAGGATGATGAAAAACTGTTTTTT. It codes for CASRTAGQDDEKLFF. The V and J genes are TRBV28 and TRBJ1-4, with D possibly TRBD1 on 5 matching bases. CDR3 length: 15 residues. V lost 6 bases and J 6 bases, leaving 17 bases between the germline ends. CDR1 and CDR2 from the germline V gene are MDHEN and SYDVKM.

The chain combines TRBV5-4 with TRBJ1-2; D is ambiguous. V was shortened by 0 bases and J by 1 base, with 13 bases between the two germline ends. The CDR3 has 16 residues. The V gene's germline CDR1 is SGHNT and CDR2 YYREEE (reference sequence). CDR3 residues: CASSLAASDFNYGYTF. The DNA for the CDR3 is TGTGCCAGCAGCTTGGCGGCCAGCGACTTTAACTATGGCTACACCTTC.

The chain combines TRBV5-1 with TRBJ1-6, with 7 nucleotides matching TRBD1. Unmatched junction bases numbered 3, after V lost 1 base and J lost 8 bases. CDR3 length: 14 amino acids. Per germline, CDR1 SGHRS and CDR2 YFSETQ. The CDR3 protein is CASSLRGQDSPLHF. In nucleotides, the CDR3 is TGCGCCAGCAGCTTGAGGGGGCAAGATTCACCCCTCCACTTT. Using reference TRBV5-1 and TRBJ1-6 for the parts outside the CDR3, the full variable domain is KAGVTQTPRYLIKTRGQQVTLSCSPISGHRSVSWYQQTPGQGLQFLFEYFSETQRNKGNFPGRFSGRQFSNSRSEMNVSTLELGDSALYLCASSLRGQDSPLHFGNGTRLTVT.

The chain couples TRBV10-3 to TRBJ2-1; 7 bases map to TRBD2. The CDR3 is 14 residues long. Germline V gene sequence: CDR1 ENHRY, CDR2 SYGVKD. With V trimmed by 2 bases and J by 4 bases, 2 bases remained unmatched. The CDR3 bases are TGTGCCATCAGTGAGGGAGCGGGATACAATGAGCAGTTCTTC. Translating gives CAISEGAGYNEQFF.

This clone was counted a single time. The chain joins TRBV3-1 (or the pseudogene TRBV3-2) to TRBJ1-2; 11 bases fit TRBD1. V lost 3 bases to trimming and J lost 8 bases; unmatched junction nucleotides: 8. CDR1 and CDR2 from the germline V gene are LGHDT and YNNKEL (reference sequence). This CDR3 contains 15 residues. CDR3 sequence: CASSQDLGQGDGYTF. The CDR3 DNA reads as TGTGCCAGCAGCCAGGACTTGGGACAGGGGGACGGCTACACCTTC.

The CDR3 nucleotides read TGTGCCAGCAGCGGGACAGGGCCTAGGGAGCTGTTTTTT. Residues: CASSGTGPRELFF. The chain combines TRBV7-3 with TRBJ2-2, with TRBD1 identical over 9 bases. Germline values: CDR1 SGHTA, CDR2 FQGTGA. V gave up 5 bases and J gave up 9 bases; unmatched junction bases: 4. CDR3 size: 13 residues.

The CDR3 sequence: CASSTGTGGFYNEQFF. In DNA form, the CDR3 reads TGTGCCAGCTCCACCGGGACAGGGGGTTTTTACAATGAGCAGTTCTTC. The rearrangement links TRBV18 to TRBJ2-1; 11 bases align to TRBD1. The junction had 8 bases not matched to a gene; V was cut back by 6 bases and J by 4 bases. This CDR3 comprises 16 residues. Germline V gene sequence: CDR1 KGHSH, CDR2 LQKENI.

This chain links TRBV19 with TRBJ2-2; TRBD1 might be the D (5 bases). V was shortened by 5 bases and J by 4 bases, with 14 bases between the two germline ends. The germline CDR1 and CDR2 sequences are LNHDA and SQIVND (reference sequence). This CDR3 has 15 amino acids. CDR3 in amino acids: CASSLGHGITGELFF. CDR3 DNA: TGTGCCAGTAGTCTCGGACATGGAATCACCGGGGAGCTGTTTTTT.

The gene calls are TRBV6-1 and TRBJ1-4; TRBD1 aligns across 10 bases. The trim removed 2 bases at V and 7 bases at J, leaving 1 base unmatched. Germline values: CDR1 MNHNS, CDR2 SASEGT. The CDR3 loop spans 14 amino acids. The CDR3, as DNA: TGTGCCAGCAGTGAAAGGACAGGGGGTGAAAAACTGTTTTTT. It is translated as CASSERTGGEKLFF.

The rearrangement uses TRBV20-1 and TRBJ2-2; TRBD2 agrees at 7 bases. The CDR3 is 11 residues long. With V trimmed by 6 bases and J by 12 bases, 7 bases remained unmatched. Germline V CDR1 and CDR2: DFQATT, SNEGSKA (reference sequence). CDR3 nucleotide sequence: TGCAGTGCCGGGACTACTTCCAAGCTGTTTTTT. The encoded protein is CSAGTTSKLFF.

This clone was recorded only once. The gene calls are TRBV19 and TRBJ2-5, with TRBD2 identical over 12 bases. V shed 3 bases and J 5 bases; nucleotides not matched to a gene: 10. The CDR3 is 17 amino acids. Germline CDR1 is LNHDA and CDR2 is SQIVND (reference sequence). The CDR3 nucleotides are TGTGCCAGTAGTATCGGGCTAGCGGGAGGGCGTTGGGAGACCCAGTACTTC. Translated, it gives CASSIGLAGGRWETQYF. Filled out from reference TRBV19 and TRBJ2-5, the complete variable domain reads DGGITQSPKYLFRKEGQNVTLSCEQNLNHDAMYWYRQDPGQGLRLIYYSQIVNDFQKGDIAEGYSVSREKKESFPLTVTSAQKNPTAFYLCASSIGLAGGRWETQYFGPGTRLLVL.

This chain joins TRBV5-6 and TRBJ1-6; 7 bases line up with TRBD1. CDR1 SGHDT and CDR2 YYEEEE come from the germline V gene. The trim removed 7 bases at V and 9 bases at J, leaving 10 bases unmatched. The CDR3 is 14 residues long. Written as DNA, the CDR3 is TGTGCCAGCCAAATTGGGACAGTGGCTTCACCCCTCCACTTT. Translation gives CASQIGTVASPLHF.

CDR3 residues: CASSSDRAGAYTEAFF. The CDR3 nucleotides are TGTGCCAGCAGTTCAGACAGGGCCGGGGCCTACACTGAAGCTTTCTTT. The chain employs TRBV6-5 and TRBJ1-1, with 7 bases lining up with TRBD1. J lost 3 bases, V lost 4 bases, and 11 bases had no gene match. The CDR3 is made up of 16 amino acids. Germline lookup yields CDR1 MNHEY and CDR2 SVGAGI.

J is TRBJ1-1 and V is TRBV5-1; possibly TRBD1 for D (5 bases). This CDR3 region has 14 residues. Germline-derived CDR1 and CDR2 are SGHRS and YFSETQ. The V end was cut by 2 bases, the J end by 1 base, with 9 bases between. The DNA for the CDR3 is TGCGCCAGCAGCTTCTTCGGGGGGAACACTGAAGCTTTCTTT. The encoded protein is CASSFFGGNTEAFF.

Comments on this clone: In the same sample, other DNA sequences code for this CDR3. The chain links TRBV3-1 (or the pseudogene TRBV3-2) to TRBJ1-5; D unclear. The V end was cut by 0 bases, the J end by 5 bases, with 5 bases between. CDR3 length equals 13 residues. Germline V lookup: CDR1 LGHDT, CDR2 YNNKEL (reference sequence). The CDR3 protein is CASSQDLDQPQHF. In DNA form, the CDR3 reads TGTGCCAGCAGCCAAGATCTCGATCAGCCCCAGCATTTT.

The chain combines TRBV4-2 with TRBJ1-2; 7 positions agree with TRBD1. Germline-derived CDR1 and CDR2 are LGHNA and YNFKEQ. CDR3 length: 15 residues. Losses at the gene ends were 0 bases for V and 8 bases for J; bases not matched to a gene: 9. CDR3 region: CASSQDDPRGEGYTF. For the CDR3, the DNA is TGTGCCAGCAGCCAAGATGACCCCAGGGGGGAAGGCTACACCTTC.

The CDR3 nucleotides read TGTGCCAGCAGCCAGGACAGGGTAGGAGGCTACACCTTC. Translating gives CASSQDRVGGYTF. The V call is TRBV4-2, the J call TRBJ1-2; 8 positions agree with TRBD1. The CDR3 sequence is 13 residues long. Trimming removed 3 bases from V and 8 bases from J; junction bases left unmatched: 5. Germline CDR1 reads LGHNA; CDR2 reads YNFKEQ.

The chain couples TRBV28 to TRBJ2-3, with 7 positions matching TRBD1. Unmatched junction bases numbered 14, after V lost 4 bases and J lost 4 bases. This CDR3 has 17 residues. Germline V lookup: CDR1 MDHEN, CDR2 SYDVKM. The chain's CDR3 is CASSSIDRSQGADTQYF. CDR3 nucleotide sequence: TGTGCCAGCAGTTCCATCGACAGGAGCCAGGGGGCAGATACGCAGTATTTT.